The present TCR beta chain was sequenced within a study of preoperative IRX-2 immunotherapy in early breast cancer. Only in-frame clones appear in the TCRdb table, and some are missing; sequencing was by immunoSEQ multiplex PCR. The sample shows 90,000 to 100,000 clones, just over 85% of them seen only once. Treatment in this sample: preoperative locoregional IRX-2 cytokine immunotherapy. Deletions cut 3 bases from V and 1 base from J, with 9 bases between. The germline V gene encodes CDR1 MDHEN and CDR2 SYDVKM. The CDR3 has 14 residues. This receptor was identified in a human donor with breast cancer. Material: tumor tissue, obtained after IRX-2 immunotherapy. The chain couples TRBV28 to TRBJ2-5; D uncertain. The CDR3 reads CASSFVRTQETQYF. The CDR3 DNA is TGTGCCAGCAGTTTTGTTAGAACCCAAGAGACCCAGTACTTC. Together with reference TRBV28 and TRBJ2-5, the CDR3 gives the full variable domain: DVKVTQSSRYLVKRTGEKVFLECVQDMDHENMFWYRQDPGLGLRLIYFSYDVKMKEKGDIPEGYSVSREKKERFSLILESASTNQTSMYLCASSFVRTQETQYFGPGTRLLVL.